Reported below is one T cell receptor (beta chain). This sample is part of a study of T cell responses to AZD1222 COVID-19 vaccine. Measured with immunoSEQ multiplex PCR; TCRdb has only the in-frame clones, and not every one. The repertoire holds more than 150,000 clones, over 90% seen once, with roughly 2% in the top ten. Looked up from germline, CDR1 is SGHTA and CDR2 is FQGNSA. With 4 bases removed from V and 0 bases from J, the gap between germline ends came to 10 bases. The CDR3 extends over 15 amino acids. This clonotype originated in an adult who received the AZD1222 COVID-19 vaccine. The source material was peripheral blood, sampled 28 days after the second AZD1222 dose. This sequence joins TRBV7-2 and TRBJ1-3; a weak D match, TRBD1 (5 bases). CDR3 loop: CASSSRGLSGNTIYF. In DNA, the CDR3 is TGTGCCAGCAGCTCCCGGGGCCTCTCTGGAAACACCATATATTTT.